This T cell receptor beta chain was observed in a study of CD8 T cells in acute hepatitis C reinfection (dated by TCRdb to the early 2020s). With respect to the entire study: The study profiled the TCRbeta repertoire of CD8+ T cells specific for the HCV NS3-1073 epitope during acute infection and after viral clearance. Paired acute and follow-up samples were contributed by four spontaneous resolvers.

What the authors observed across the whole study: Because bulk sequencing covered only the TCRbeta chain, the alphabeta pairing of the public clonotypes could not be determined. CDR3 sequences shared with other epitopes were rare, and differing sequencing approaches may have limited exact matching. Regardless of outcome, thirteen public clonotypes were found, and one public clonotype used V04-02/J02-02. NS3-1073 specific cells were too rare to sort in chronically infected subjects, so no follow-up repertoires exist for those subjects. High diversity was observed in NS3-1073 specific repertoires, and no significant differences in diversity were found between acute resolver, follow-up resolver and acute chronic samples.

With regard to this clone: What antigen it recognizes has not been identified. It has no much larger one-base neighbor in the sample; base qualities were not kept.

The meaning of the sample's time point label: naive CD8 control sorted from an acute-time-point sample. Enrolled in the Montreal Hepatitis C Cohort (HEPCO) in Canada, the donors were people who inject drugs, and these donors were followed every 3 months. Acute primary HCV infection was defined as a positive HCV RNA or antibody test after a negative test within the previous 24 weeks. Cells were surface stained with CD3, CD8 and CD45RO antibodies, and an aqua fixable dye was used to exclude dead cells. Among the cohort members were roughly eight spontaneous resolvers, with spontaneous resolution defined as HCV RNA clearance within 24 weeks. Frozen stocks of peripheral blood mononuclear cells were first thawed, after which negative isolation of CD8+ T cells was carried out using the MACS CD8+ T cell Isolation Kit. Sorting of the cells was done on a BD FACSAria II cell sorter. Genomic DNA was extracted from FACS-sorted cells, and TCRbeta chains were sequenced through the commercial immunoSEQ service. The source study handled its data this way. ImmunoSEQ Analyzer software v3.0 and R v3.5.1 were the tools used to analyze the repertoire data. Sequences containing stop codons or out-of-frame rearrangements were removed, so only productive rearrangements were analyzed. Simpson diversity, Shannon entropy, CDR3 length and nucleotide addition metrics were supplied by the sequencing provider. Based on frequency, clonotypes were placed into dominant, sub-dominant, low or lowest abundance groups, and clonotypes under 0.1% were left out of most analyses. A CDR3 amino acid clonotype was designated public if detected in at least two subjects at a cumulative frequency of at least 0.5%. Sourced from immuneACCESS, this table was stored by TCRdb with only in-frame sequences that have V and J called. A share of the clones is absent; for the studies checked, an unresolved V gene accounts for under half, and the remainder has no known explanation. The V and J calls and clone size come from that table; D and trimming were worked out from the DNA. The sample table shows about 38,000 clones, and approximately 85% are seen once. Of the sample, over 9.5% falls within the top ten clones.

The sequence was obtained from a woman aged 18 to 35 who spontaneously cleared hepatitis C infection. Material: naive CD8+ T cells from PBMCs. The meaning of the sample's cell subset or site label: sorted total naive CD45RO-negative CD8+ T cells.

The nucleotides read TGTGCCAGCAGCCGACTAGCGGGGCTGAACACCGGGGAGCTGTTTTTT. The encoded protein is CASSRLAGLNTGELFF. This chain is built from TRBV14 and TRBJ2-2, with 11 bases in between that match TRBD2. Here V drops 4 bases and J drops 1 base, and the junction holds 2 bases not matched to any gene. CDR1 SGHDN and CDR2 FVKESK were looked up in the germline V gene. The CDR3, cysteine through phenylalanine, is 16 amino acids long. The DNA shown is the 48-base CDR3, in frame from base 1.